The TCR beta chain described here comes from a study of shared clonotypes between healthy human individuals. The length of the CDR3 is 14 residues. Germline V CDR1 and CDR2: SEHNR, FQNEAQ (reference sequence). The V and J ends lost 5 bases and 3 bases respectively, with 14 bases between them. Sequenced by immunoSEQ multiplex PCR; TCRdb stores in-frame clones only, minus some. The sample lists 1,500,000 or so clones; approximately 98.5% were seen once. The sequenced material came from naive CD4+ T cells sorted from blood. Subset specified: CD45RA+ positively selected. The chain has TRBV7-9 and TRBJ2-7, with D possibly TRBD2 on 6 matching bases. This clonotype was sampled from a young man in good health. This CDR3 reads CASSPSGSNYEQYF. CDR3 coding DNA: TGTGCCAGCAGCCCGTCCGGGAGTAACTACGAGCAGTACTTC.